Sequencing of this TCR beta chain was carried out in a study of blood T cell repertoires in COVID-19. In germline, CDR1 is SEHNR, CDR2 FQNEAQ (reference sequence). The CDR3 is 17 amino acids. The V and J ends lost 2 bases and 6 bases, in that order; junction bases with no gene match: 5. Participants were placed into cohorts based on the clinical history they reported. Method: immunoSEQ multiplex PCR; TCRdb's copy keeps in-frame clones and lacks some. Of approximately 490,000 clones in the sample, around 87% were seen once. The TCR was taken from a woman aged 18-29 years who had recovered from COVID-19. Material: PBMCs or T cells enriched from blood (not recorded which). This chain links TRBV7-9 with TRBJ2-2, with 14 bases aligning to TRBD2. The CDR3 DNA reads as TGTGCCAGCAGCTTATTTGGACTAGCGGGGGGTTCCGGGGAGCTGTTTTTT. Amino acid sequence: CASSLFGLAGGSGELFF.